This T cell receptor (beta chain) was identified in a study of T-cell reconstitution after alpha-beta-depleted transplantation in children. With respect to this clonotype: Its antigen remains unknown.

Study observations and caveats: It was newly produced T cells that mostly accounted for T-cell counts and diversity one year after transplant.

Germline V CDR1 and CDR2: SGHVS, FNYEAQ. This CDR3 spans 15 amino acids. V was shortened by 1 base and J by 2 bases, with 12 bases between the two germline ends. Preparing the TCRbeta library involved the use of unique molecular identifiers. TCRdb called the PCR reads again in MiXCR, with one record for every CDR3 protein. The table records 450,000 to 600,000 distinct CDR3 sequences, roughly a tenth of them present only once. The genes are TRBV7-6 and TRBJ2-7; maybe TRBD2 (6 bases). This receptor was obtained from a child aged 2 to 15 with inherited bone marrow failure, due to receive a stem cell transplant. Sample: PBMCs, taken before TCRalphabeta/CD19-depleted stem cell transplant. The CDR3 sequence is CASSLDGGRTYEQYF. The CDR3 coding sequence is TGTGCCAGCAGCTTAGATGGTGGGAGGACCTACGAGCAGTACTTC. Using reference TRBV7-6 and TRBJ2-7 for the parts outside the CDR3, the full variable domain is GAGVSQSPRYKVTKRGQDVALRCDPISGHVSLYWYRQALGQGPEFLTYFNYEAQQDKSGLPNDRFSAERPEGSISTLTIQRTEQRDSAMYRCASSLDGGRTYEQYFGPGTRLTVT.